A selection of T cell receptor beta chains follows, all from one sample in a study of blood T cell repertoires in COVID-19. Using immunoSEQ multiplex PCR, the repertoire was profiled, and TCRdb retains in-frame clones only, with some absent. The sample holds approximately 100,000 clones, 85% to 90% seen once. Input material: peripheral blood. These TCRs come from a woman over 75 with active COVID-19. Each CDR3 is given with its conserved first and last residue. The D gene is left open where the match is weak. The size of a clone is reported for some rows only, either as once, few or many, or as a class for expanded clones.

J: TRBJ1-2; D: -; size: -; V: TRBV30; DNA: TGTGCCTGGAGGCCCCGCCACGGCAGGGGCCCCAATGCCGTCTATGGCTACACCTTC; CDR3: CAWRPRHGRGPNAVYGYTF
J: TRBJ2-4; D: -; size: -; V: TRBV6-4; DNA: TGTGCCAGCAGTCACAGGTCCAAAAACATTCAGTACTTC; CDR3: CASSHRSKNIQYF
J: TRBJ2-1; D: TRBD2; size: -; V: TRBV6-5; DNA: TGTGCCAGCAGTTACTCCCGGACGGGAGGGTTAGTAGGTCAGTTCTTC; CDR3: CASSYSRTGGLVGQFF
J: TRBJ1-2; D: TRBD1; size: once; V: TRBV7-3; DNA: TGTGCCAGCAGCCGACAGGGGAACTATGGCTACACCTTC; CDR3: CASSRQGNYGYTF
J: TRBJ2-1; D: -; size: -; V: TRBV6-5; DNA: TGTGCCAGCAGTCTGGCGGGAAACAATGAGCAGTTCTTC; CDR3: CASSLAGNNEQFF
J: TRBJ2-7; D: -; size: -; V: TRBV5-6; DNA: TGTGCCAGCAGCTTGTGGGCCTCCTACGAGCAGTACTTC; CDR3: CASSLWASYEQYF
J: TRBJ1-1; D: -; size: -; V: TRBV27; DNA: TGTGCCAGCAGTTCTGGAGGATTGAACACTGAAGCTTTCTTT; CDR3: CASSSGGLNTEAFF
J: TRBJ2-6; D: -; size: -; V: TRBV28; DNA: TGTGCCAGCAGTTTAGCTCGAGGAGGGGCCAACGTCCTGACTTTC; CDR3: CASSLARGGANVLTF
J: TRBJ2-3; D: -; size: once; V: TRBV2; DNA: TGTGCCAGCAGGTACTTGGTAGGGGACACAGATACGCAGTATTTT; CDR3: CASRYLVGDTDTQYF
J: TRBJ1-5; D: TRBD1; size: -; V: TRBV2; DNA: TGTGCCAGCACCCGGGACAGGCTATCGGGCAATCAGCCCCAGCATTTT; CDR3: CASTRDRLSGNQPQHF
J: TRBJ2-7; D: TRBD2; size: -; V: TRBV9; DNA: TGTGCCAGCAGCGTAGGACGGGAGGGCCCCTACGAGCAGTACTTC; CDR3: CASSVGREGPYEQYF
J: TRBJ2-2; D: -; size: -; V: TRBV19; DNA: TGTGCCAGTAGTACCTACCCGAACACCGGGGAGCTGTTTTTT; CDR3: CASSTYPNTGELFF
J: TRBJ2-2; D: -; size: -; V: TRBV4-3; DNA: TGCGCCAGCAGCCAAGAACAGGGGGGGAGGACCGGGGAGCTGTTTTTT; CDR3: CASSQEQGGRTGELFF
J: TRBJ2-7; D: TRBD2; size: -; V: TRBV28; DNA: TGTGCCAGCAGTTTGGGGGGACTAGCGGGAGGTGTCTACGAGCAGTACTTC; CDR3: CASSLGGLAGGVYEQYF
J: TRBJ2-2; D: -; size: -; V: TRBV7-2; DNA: TGTGCCAGCAGCTTAGAGGGGACACAGACCGGGGAGCTGTTTTTT; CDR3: CASSLEGTQTGELFF
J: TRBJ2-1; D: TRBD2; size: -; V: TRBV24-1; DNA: TGTGCCACCAGTGATAGTGGACTAGCGGGTGAAAGCTCCTACAATGAGCAGTTCTTC; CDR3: CATSDSGLAGESSYNEQFF
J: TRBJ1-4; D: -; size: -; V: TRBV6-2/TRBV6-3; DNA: TGTGCCAGCAGTCCACTTGTCACCCCAACTAATGAAAAACTGTTTTTT; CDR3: CASSPLVTPTNEKLFF
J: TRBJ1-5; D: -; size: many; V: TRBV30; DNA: TGTGCCTGGAGCACGGCGGGGGCCATCAGCAATCAGCCCCAGCATTTT; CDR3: CAWSTAGAISNQPQHF
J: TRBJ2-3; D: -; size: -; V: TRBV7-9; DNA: TGTGCCAGCAGCTTACCCAGCGCAGCTAGCACAGATACGCAGTATTTT; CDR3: CASSLPSAASTDTQYF
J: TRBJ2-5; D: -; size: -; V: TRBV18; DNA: TGTGCCAGCTCTCCCCGACAGCAAGAGACCCAGTACTTC; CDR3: CASSPRQQETQYF
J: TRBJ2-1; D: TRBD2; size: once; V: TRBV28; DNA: TGTGCCAGCAGTGGGCGGACTAGCCGTTACAATGAGCAGTTCTTC; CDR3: CASSGRTSRYNEQFF
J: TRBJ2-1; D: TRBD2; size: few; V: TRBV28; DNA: TGTGCCAGCAGTCCTATGGTTATCGGGGGGTTCTACAATGAGCAGTTCTTC; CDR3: CASSPMVIGGFYNEQFF
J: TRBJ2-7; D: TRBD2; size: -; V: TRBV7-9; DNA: TGTGCCAGCAGCCAGGGACTAGCGGTGTCCTACGAGCAGTACTTC; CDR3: CASSQGLAVSYEQYF
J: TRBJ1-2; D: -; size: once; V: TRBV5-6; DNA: TGTGCCAGCAGCTTGGACAGCCTTTCGGATGGCTACACCTTC; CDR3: CASSLDSLSDGYTF
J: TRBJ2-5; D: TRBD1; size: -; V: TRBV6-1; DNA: TGTGCCAGCAGTGAAAGGACAGGGGGCTTTTATGGAGAGACCCAGTACTTC; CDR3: CASSERTGGFYGETQYF
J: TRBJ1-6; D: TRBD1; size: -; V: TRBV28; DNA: TGTGCCAGCGGCGTAGGGACAGGAAATTCACCCCTCCACTTT; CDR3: CASGVGTGNSPLHF
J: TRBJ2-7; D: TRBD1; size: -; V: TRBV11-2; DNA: TGTGCCAGCAGCTTAGGACAGGGTTGGAGCTACGAGCAGTACTTC; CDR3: CASSLGQGWSYEQYF
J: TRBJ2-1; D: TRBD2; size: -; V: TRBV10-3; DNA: TGTGCCATCAGGACTAGCGGTAGCTCCTACAATGAGCAGTTCTTC; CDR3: CAIRTSGSSYNEQFF
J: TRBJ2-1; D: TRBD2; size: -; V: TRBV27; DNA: TGTGCCAGCAGTTTCGCGGGACTAGCGGGTAATGAGCAGTTCTTC; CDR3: CASSFAGLAGNEQFF